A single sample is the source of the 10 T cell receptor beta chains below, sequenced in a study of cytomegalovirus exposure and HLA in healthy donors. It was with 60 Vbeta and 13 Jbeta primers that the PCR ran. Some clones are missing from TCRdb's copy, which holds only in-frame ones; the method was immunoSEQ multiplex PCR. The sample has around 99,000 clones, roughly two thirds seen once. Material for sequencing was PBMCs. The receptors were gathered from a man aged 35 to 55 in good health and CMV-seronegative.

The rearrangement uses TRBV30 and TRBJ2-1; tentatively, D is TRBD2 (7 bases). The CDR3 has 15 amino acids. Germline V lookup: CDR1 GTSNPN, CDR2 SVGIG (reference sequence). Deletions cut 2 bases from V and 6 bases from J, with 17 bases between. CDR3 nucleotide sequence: TGTGCCTGGAGTCGAGGGGGGGAGGGAGGCAATGAGCAGTTCTTC. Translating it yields CAWSRGGEGGNEQFF.

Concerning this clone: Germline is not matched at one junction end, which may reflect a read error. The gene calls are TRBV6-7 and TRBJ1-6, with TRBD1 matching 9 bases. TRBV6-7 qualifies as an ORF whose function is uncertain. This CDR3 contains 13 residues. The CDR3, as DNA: TGTGCCTGCAGGGACAGGGATAATTCACCCCTCCACTTT. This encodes CACRDRDNSPLHF.

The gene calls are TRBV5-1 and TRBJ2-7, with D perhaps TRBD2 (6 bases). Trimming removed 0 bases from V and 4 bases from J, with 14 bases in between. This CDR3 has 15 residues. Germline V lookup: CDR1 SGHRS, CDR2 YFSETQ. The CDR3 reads CASSLDGGGRYEQYF. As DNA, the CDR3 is TGCGCCAGCAGCTTGGACGGGGGAGGTCGGTACGAGCAGTACTTC.

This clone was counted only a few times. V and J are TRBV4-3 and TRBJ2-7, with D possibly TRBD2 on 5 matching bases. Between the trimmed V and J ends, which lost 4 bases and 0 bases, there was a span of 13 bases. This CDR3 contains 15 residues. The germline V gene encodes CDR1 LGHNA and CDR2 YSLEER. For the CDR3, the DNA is TGCGCCAGCAGCCCGGAGCTTGGGAGCTCCTACGAGCAGTACTTC. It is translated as CASSPELGSSYEQYF.

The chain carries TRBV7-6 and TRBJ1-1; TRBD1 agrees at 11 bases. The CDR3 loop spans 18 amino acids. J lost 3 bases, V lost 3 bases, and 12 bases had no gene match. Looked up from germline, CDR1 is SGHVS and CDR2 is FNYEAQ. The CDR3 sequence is CASSFFFSRDRGDTEAFF. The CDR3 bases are TGTGCCAGCAGCTTTTTTTTCAGCAGGGACAGGGGGGACACTGAAGCTTTCTTT.

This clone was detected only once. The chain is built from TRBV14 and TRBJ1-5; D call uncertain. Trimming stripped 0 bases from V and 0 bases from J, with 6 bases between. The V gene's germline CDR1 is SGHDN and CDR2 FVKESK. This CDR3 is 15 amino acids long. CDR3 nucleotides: TGTGCCAGCAGCCAAGAACAGAGTAGCAATCAGCCCCAGCATTTT. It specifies CASSQEQSSNQPQHF. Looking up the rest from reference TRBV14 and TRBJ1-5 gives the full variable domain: EAGVTQFPSHSVIEKGQTVTLRCDPISGHDNLYWYRRVMGKEIKFLLHFVKESKQDESGMPNNRFLAERTGGTYSTLKVQPAELEDSGVYFCASSQEQSSNQPQHFGDGTRLSIL.

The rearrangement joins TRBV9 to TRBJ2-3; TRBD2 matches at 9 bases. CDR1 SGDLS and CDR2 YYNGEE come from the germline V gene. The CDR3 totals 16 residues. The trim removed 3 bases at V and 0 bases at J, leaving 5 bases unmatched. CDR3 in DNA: TGTGCCAGCAGCGGCGGGACTAGCAGGAGCACAGATACGCAGTATTTT. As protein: CASSGGTSRSTDTQYF.

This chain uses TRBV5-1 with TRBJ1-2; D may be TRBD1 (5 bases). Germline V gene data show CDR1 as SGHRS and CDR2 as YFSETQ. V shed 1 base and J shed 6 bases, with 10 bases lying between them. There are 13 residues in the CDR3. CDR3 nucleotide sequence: TGCGCCAGCAGCTTGCGCACGACAGATGGCTACACCTTC. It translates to CASSLRTTDGYTF.

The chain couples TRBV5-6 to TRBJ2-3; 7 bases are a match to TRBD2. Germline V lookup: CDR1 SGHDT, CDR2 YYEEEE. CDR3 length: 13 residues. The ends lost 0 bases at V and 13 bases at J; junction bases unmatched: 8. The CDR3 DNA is TGTGCCAGCAGCTTGGGTGGACTAGGGGCTGAGTATTTT. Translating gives CASSLGGLGAEYF.

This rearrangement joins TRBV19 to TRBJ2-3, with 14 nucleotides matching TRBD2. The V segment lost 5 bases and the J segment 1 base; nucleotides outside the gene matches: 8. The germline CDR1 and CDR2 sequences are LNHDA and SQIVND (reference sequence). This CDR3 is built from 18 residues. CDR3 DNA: TGTGCCAGTAGTTCCCGACTAGCGGGGGGGTTTGGCACAGATACGCAGTATTTT. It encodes CASSSRLAGGFGTDTQYF.